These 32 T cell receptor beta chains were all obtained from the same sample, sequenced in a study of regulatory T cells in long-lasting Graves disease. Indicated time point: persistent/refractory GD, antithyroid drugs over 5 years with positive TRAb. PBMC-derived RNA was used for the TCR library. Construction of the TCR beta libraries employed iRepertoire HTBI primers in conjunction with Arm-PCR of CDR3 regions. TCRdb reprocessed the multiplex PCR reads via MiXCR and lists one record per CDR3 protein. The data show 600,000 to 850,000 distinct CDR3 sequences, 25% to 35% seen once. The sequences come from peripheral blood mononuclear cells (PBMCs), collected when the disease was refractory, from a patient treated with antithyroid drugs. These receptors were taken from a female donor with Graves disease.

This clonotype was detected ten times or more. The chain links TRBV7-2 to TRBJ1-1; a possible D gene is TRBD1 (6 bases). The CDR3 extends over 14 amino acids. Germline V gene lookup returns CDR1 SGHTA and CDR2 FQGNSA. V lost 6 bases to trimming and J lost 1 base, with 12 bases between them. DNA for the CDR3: TGTGCCAGCAGTTTGGGACACCGGAACACTGAAGCTTTCTTT. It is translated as CASSLGHRNTEAFF.

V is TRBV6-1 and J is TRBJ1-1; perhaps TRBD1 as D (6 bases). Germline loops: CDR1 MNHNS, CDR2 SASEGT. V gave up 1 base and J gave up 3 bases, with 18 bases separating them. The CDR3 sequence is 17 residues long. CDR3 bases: TGTGCCAGCAGTGAAGGGCAACAGGGAAAATTCGACACTGAAGCTTTCTTT. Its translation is CASSEGQQGKFDTEAFF.

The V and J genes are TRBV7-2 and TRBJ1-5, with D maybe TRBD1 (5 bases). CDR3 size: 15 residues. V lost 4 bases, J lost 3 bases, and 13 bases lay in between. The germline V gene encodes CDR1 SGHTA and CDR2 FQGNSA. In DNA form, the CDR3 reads TGTGCCAGCAGCTCCCAGTACGGGGCCAATCAGCCCCAGCATTTT. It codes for CASSSQYGANQPQHF.

CDR3 in amino acids: CSARALDGYTF. The CDR3 coding sequence is TGCAGTGCTAGGGCCTTGGATGGCTACACCTTC. The V and J genes are TRBV20-1 and TRBJ1-2; unclear D gene. The CDR3 contains 11 residues. Germline V gives CDR1 DFQATT, CDR2 SNEGSKA (reference sequence). Trimming removed 3 bases at V and 6 bases at J, with 8 bases between.

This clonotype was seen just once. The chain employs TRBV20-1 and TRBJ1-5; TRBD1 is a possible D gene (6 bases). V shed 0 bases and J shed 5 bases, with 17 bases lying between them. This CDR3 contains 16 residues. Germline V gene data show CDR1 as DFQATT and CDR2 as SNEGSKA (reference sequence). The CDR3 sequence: CSARDGRDTFDQPQHF. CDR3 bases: TGCAGTGCTAGAGATGGGCGGGACACATTCGATCAGCCCCAGCATTTT.

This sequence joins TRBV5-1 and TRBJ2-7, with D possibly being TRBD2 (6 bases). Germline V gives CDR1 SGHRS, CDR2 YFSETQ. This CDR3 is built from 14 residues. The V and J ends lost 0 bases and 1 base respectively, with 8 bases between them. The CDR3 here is CASSLDGLSYEQYF. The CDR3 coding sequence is TGCGCCAGCAGCTTGGACGGACTATCCTACGAGCAGTACTTC.

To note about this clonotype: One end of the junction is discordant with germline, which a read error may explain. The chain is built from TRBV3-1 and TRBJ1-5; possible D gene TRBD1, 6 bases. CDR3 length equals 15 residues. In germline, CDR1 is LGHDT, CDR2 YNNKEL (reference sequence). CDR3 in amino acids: CTSSQAGERNQPQHF. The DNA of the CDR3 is TGTACCAGCAGCCAAGCAGGGGAGCGCAATCAGCCCCAGCATTTT.

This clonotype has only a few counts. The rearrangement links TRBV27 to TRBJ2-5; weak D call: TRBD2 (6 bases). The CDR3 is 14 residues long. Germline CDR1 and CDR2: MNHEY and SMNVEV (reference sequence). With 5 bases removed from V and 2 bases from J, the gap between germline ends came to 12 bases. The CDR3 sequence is CASSPWREQETQYF. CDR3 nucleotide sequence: TGTGCCAGCAGTCCTTGGCGGGAACAAGAGACCCAGTACTTC.

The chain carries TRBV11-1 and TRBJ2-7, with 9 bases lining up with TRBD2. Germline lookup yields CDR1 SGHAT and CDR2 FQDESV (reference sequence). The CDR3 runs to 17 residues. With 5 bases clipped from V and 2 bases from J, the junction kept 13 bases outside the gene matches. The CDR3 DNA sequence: TGTGCCAGCAGCCAAGAACTATGGGCTAGCGGGACCTACGAGCAGTACTTC. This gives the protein CASSQELWASGTYEQYF.

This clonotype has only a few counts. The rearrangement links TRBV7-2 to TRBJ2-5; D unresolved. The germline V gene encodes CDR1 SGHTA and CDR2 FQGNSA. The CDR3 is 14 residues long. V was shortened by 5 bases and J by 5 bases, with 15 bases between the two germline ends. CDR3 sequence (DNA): TGTGCCAGCAGCCCGCCGGGCCTAGGGGAGACCCAGTACTTC. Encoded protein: CASSPPGLGETQYF.

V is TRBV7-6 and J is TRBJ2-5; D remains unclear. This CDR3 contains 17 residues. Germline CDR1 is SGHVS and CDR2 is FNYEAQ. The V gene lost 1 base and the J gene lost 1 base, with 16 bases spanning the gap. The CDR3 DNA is TGTGCCAGCAGCTTAGTTGCGGTAGAATGGGGCCAAGAGACCCAGTACTTC. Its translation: CASSLVAVEWGQETQYF.

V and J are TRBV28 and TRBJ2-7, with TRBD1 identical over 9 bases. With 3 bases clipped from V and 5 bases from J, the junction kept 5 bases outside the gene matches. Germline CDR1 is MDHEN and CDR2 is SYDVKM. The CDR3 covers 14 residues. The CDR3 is CASSFIGTGNEQYF. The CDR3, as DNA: TGTGCCAGCAGTTTCATCGGGACAGGGAACGAGCAGTACTTC.

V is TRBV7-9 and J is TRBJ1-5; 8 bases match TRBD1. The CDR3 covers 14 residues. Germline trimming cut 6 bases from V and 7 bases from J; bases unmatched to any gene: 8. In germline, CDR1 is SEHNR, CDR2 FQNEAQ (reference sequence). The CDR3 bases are TGTGCCAGCAGTTCAGGGGGCTGGAGGCAGCCCCAGCATTTT. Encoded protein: CASSSGGWRQPQHF.

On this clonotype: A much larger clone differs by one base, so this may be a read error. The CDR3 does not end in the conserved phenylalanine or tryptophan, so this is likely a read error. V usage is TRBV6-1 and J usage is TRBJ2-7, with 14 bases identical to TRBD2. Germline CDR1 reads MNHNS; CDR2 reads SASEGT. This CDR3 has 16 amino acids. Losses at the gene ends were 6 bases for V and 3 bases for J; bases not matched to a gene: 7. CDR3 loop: CASSGPGLAGVYEQYS. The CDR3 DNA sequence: TGTGCCAGCAGCGGCCCGGGACTAGCGGGAGTCTACGAGCAGTACTCC.

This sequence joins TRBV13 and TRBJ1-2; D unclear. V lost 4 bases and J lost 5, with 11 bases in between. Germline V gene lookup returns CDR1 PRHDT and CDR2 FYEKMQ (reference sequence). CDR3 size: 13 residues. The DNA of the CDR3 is TGTGCCAGCAGCTCGACACAGCAATATGGCTACACCTTC. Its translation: CASSSTQQYGYTF. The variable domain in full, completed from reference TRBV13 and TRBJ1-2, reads AAGVIQSPRHLIKEKRETATLKCYPIPRHDTVYWYQQGPGQDPQFLISFYEKMQSDKGSIPDRFSAQQFSDYHSELNMSSLELGDSALYFCASSSTQQYGYTFGSGTRLTVV.

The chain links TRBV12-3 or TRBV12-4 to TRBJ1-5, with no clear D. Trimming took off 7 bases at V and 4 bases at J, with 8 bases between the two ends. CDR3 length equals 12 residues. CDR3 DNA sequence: TGTGCCAGCAAGTCGGAGAATCAGCCCCAGCATTTT. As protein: CASKSENQPQHF.

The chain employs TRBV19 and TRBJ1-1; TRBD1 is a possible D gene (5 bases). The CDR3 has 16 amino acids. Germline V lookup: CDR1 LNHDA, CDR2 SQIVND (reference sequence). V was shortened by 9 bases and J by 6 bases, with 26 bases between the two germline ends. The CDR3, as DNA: TGTGCCAGCCCCCCTCAGCAGGGTGAGGCTTCTGCTGAAGCTTTCTTT. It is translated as CASPPQQGEASAEAFF.

Here the CDR3 reads CASSSATKTGYYGYTF. CDR3 bases: TGCGCCAGCAGTTCAGCTACTAAGACAGGGTACTATGGCTACACCTTC. The chain employs TRBV5-1 and TRBJ1-2; TRBD1 matches at 7 bases. The V segment lost 5 bases and the J segment 3 bases; nucleotides outside the gene matches: 13. The CDR3 contains 16 residues. Germline V CDR1 and CDR2: SGHRS, YFSETQ. The full variable domain, completed using reference TRBV5-1 and TRBJ1-2, is KAGVTQTPRYLIKTRGQQVTLSCSPISGHRSVSWYQQTPGQGLQFLFEYFSETQRNKGNFPGRFSGRQFSNSRSEMNVSTLELGDSALYLCASSSATKTGYYGYTFGSGTRLTVV.

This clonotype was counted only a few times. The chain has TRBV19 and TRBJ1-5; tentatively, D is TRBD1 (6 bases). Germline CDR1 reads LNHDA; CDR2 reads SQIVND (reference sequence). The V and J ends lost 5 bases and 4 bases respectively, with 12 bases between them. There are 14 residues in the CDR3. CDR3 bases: TGTGCCAGTAGTCCCCGGGACACAAATCAGCCCCAGCATTTT. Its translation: CASSPRDTNQPQHF.

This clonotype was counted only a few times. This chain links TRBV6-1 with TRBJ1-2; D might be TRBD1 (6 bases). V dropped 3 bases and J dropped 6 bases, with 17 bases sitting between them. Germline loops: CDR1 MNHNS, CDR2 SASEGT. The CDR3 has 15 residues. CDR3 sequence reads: CASSDRRTAEDGYTF. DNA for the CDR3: TGTGCCAGCAGTGACCGCAGGACAGCTGAGGATGGCTACACCTTC.

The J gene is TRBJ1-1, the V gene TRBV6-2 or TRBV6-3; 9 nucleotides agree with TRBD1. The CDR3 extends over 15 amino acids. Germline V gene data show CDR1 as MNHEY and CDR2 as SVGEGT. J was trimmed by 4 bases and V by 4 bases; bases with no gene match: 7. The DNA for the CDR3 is TGTGCCAGCAGTTTCCCGACAGGGGGGTTCACTGAAGCTTTCTTT. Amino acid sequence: CASSFPTGGFTEAFF.

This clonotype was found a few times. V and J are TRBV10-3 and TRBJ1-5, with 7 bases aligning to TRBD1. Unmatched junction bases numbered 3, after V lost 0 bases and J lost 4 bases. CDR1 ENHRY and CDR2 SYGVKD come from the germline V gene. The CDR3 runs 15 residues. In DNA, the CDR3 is TGTGCCATCAGTGAGTCAGGGGGCAGTAATCAGCCCCAGCATTTT. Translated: CAISESGGSNQPQHF.

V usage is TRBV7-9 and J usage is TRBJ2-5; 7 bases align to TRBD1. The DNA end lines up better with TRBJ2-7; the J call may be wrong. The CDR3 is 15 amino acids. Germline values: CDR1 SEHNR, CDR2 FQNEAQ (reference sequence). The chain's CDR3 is CASSHPGTENYEQYF. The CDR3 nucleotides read TGTGCCAGCAGCCATCCCGGGACAGAAAACTACGAGCAGTACTTC.

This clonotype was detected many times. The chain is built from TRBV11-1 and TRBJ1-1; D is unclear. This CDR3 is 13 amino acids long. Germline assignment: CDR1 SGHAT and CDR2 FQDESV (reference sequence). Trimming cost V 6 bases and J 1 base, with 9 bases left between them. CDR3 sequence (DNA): TGTGCCAGCAGTCCCTGGGAGAACACTGAAGCTTTCTTT. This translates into CASSPWENTEAFF.

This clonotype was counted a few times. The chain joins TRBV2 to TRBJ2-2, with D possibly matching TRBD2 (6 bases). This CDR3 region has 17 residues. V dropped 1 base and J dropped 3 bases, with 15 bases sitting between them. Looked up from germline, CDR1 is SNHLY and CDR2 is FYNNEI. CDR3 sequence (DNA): TGTGCCAGCAGTGAAGGGGTCCTTGCGGGGTACACCGGGGAGCTGTTTTTT. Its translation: CASSEGVLAGYTGELFF.

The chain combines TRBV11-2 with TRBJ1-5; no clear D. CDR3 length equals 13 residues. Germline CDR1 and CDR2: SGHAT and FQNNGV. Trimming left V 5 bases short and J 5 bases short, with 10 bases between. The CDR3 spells CASSPTWHQPQHF. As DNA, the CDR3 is TGTGCCAGCAGCCCTACATGGCATCAGCCCCAGCATTTT.

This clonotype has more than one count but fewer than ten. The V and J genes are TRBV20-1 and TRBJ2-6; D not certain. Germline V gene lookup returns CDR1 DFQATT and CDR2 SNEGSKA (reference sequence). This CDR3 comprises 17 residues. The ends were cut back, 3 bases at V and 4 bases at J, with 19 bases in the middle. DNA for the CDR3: TGCAGTGCTAGTCGCCGTTCCCTAAGCTTGGGGGCCAACGTCCTGACTTTC. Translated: CSASRRSLSLGANVLTF.

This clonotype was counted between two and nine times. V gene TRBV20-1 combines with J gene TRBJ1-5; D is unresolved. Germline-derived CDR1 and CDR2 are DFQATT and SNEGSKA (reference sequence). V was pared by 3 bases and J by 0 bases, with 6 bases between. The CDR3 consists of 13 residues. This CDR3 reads CSASSYSNQPQHF. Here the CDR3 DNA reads TGCAGTGCTAGCTCTTATAGCAATCAGCCCCAGCATTTT.

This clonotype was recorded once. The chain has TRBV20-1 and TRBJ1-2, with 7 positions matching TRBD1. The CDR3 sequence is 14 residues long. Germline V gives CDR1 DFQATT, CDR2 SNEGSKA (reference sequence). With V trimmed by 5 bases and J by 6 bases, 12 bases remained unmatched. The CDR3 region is CSARTRDREHGYTF. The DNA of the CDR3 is TGCAGTGCTCGGACCCGTGACAGGGAACATGGCTACACCTTC.

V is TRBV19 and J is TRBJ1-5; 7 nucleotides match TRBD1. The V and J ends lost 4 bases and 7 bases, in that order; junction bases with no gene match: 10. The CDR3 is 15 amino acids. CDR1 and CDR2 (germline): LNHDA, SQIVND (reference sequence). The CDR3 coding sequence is TGTGCCAGTAGTACCTCGACAGGGCCCACCCAGCCCCAGCATTTT. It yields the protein CASSTSTGPTQPQHF. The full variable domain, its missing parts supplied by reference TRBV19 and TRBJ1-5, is DGGITQSPKYLFRKEGQNVTLSCEQNLNHDAMYWYRQDPGQGLRLIYYSQIVNDFQKGDIAEGYSVSREKKESFPLTVTSAQKNPTAFYLCASSTSTGPTQPQHFGDGTRLSIL.

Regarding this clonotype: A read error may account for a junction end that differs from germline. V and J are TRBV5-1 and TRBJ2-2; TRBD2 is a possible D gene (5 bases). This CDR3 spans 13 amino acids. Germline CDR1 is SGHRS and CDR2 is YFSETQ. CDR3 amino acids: CASSLGGTGELLF. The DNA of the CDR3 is TGCGCCAGCAGCTTGGGGGGAACCGGGGAGCTGCTTTTT.

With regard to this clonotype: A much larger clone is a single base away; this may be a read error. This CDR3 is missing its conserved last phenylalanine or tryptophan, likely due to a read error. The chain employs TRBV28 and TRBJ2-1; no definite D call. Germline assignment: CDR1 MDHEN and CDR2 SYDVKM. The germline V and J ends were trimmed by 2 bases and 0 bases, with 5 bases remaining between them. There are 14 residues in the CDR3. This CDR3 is CASSLASSYNEQFL. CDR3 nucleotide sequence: TGTGCCAGCAGTTTAGCGAGCTCCTACAATGAGCAGTTCCTC.